This T cell receptor (beta chain) comes out of a study of blood T cell repertoires in COVID-19. The overall study: T cells, B-cell-depleted T cells, or PBMCs supplied cDNA or gDNA.

The CDR3 has 14 amino acids. CDR1 SGHVS and CDR2 FQNEAQ come from the germline V gene. Trimming took 1 base from V and 2 from J, leaving 9 bases between them. In the authors' workflow: Reference gene primer amplification gave nucleated cell count estimates. Sequencing was performed with immunoSEQ multiplex PCR; in TCRdb, only in-frame clones are kept and a portion is missing. V and J calls and clone size are given by that table; D and trimming were obtained from the DNA. The sample records 200,000 to 250,000 clones, approximately 90% being singletons. Participant ages covered about 18 to 89 years across 24 US areas. Participants' reported clinical history set cohort assignment.

The material sequenced was PBMCs or T cells enriched from blood (not recorded which). The receptor was isolated from a middle-aged woman with acute COVID-19. The chain combines TRBV7-8 with TRBJ2-7; D is ambiguous. CDR3 sequence: CASSLVPGPYEQYV. CDR3 nucleotides: TGTGCCAGCAGCTTAGTACCGGGTCCCTACGAGCAGTACGTC.